Shown below are 31 T cell receptor beta chains from a single sample sequenced in a study of PD-1 blockade in mismatch repair-deficient tumors. Sequencing used immunoSEQ multiplex PCR; TCRdb keeps in-frame clones, though not all of them. This sample has 60,000 to 75,000 clones, with 70% to 90% found just once. Sequenced material: peripheral blood, taken 52 weeks after starting pembrolizumab. The receptor set was obtained from an adult with mismatch repair-deficient cancer.

The J gene is TRBJ1-2, the V gene TRBV19; the D is unclear. Per germline, CDR1 LNHDA and CDR2 SQIVND (reference sequence). The CDR3 sequence is 11 residues long. V shed 4 bases and J shed 8 bases, with 8 bases lying between them. The CDR3 loop is CASSRSWGYTF. As DNA, the CDR3 is TGTGCCAGTAGTAGAAGCTGGGGCTACACCTTC.

The rearrangement joins TRBV28 to TRBJ2-3; D gene uncertain. The CDR3 totals 16 residues. Between the trimmed V and J ends, which lost 2 bases and 6 bases, there was a span of 18 bases. The V gene's germline CDR1 is MDHEN and CDR2 SYDVKM. In DNA, the CDR3 is TGTGCCAGCAGTTTAACACCCTCACGGCTCGGGGATACGCAGTATTTT. The encoded protein is CASSLTPSRLGDTQYF.

The V call is TRBV28, the J call TRBJ1-5, with D perhaps TRBD1 (5 bases). The CDR3 runs 16 residues. V shed 10 bases and J shed 5 bases, with 24 bases lying between them. Germline CDR1 and CDR2: MDHEN and SYDVKM. The CDR3 here is CATLLGEQNGDQPQHF. The CDR3 coding sequence is TGTGCCACCCTCTTAGGGGAGCAAAATGGAGATCAGCCCCAGCATTTT.

The chain has TRBV7-2 and TRBJ2-2; a possible D gene is TRBD2 (6 bases). Germline loops: CDR1 SGHTA, CDR2 FQGNSA. This CDR3 contains 14 residues. V was shortened by 3 bases and J by 6 bases, with 11 bases between the two germline ends. The CDR3 reads CASSLVGEAGELFF. CDR3 nucleotide sequence: TGTGCCAGCAGCTTGGTAGGGGAGGCCGGGGAGCTGTTTTTT.

The chain couples TRBV5-1 to TRBJ2-3; no clear D gene. In germline, CDR1 is SGHRS, CDR2 YFSETQ. The CDR3 totals 18 residues. With 1 base removed from V and 0 bases from J, the gap between germline ends came to 18 bases. The CDR3 nucleotides are TGCGCCAGCAGCTTGCCGGGCACGCGATTCCTTAGCACAGATACGCAGTATTTT. Protein: CASSLPGTRFLSTDTQYF.

The chain couples TRBV25-1 to TRBJ1-1; D gene ambiguous. Germline loops: CDR1 MGHDK, CDR2 SYGVNS. V was cut by 7 bases and J by 1 base, with 13 bases left in between. CDR3 length: 14 residues. CDR3 sequence reads: CASTRSAQNTEAFF. CDR3 DNA: TGTGCCAGCACCAGGTCGGCCCAGAACACTGAAGCTTTCTTT.

The chain employs TRBV11-2 and TRBJ2-7; 9 bases map to TRBD1. Unmatched junction bases numbered 8, after V lost 0 bases and J lost 8 bases. The CDR3 extends over 15 amino acids. Germline lookup yields CDR1 SGHAT and CDR2 FQNNGV. CDR3 DNA: TGTGCCAGCAGCTTAGAGCCCCTGGACAGGGGCAAGCAGTACTTC. It specifies CASSLEPLDRGKQYF.

V gene TRBV9 combines with J gene TRBJ1-4; D uncertain. V dropped 0 bases and J dropped 5 bases, with 17 bases sitting between them. In germline, CDR1 is SGDLS, CDR2 YYNGEE. CDR3 length: 17 residues. CDR3 DNA: TGTGCCAGCAGCGTAGGGGCCATTGCAGGCCCCAATGAAAAACTGTTTTTT. This sequence encodes CASSVGAIAGPNEKLFF.

The V and J genes are TRBV7-9 and TRBJ1-2; possibly TRBD1 for D (5 bases). Germline V gene data show CDR1 as SEHNR and CDR2 as FQNEAQ (reference sequence). The germline V and J ends were trimmed by 2 bases and 4 bases, with 11 bases remaining between them. CDR3 length: 14 residues. The CDR3 DNA follows: TGTGCCAGCAGCTTAACCGGGACCGGCTATGGCTACACCTTC. It codes for CASSLTGTGYGYTF.

The V call is TRBV5-8, the J call TRBJ2-7; TRBD2 is a possible D gene (6 bases). The CDR3 has 16 residues. V dropped 3 bases and J dropped 4 bases, with 20 bases sitting between them. Germline V gene sequence: CDR1 SGHTS, CDR2 YDEGEE. DNA for the CDR3: TGTGCCAGCAGCTCCTTGGTCGGGAGTGCGATGTACGAGCAGTACTTC. As protein: CASSSLVGSAMYEQYF.

V is TRBV28 and J is TRBJ1-3; D is ambiguous. The CDR3 covers 14 residues. The V end lost 4 bases, the J end lost 0 bases, and 7 bases lay between the germline ends. Germline CDR1 is MDHEN and CDR2 is SYDVKM. CDR3 bases: TGTGCCAGCAGTTCACAGTACTCTGGAAACACCATATATTTT. This sequence encodes CASSSQYSGNTIYF. Looking up the rest from reference TRBV28 and TRBJ1-3 gives the full variable domain: DVKVTQSSRYLVKRTGEKVFLECVQDMDHENMFWYRQDPGLGLRLIYFSYDVKMKEKGDIPEGYSVSREKKERFSLILESASTNQTSMYLCASSSQYSGNTIYFGEGSWLTVV.

This sequence joins TRBV6-5 and TRBJ2-2; a weak D match, TRBD2 (6 bases). This CDR3 contains 14 residues. Germline CDR1 is MNHEY and CDR2 is SVGAGI. V lost 5 bases, J lost 0 bases, and 7 bases lay in between. CDR3 DNA sequence: TGTGCCAGCAGTGCGGGACCGAACACCGGGGAGCTGTTTTTT. Translating gives CASSAGPNTGELFF.

The chain recombines TRBV5-6 with TRBJ2-1; no firm D call. CDR1 is SGHDT and CDR2 is YYEEEE in the germline V gene. Trimming took off 5 bases at V and 7 bases at J, with 10 bases between the two ends. The CDR3 is 12 amino acids. For the CDR3, the DNA is TGTGCCAGCAGTTCCGGTTGGAATGAGCAGTTCTTC. Amino acid sequence: CASSSGWNEQFF.

This sequence joins TRBV6-5 and TRBJ1-5; 9 bases match TRBD1. The CDR3 extends over 16 amino acids. The germline V gene has CDR1 MNHEY and CDR2 SVGAGI. Losses at the gene ends were 2 bases for V and 6 bases for J; bases not matched to a gene: 8. The CDR3 DNA is TGTGCCAGCAGTTACGACCGGGACAGGGTTTCTCAGCCCCAGCATTTT. Its protein is CASSYDRDRVSQPQHF.

The chain carries TRBV28 and TRBJ2-7; D uncertain. V dropped 8 bases and J dropped 5 bases, with 7 bases sitting between them. This CDR3 is 10 amino acids long. Germline CDR1 and CDR2: MDHEN and SYDVKM. For the CDR3, the DNA is TGTGCCAGCGGGGAAAACGAGCAGTACTTC. Its protein product is CASGENEQYF.

This chain connects TRBV6-5 to TRBJ2-2, with 8 bases fitting TRBD1. With V trimmed by 6 bases and J by 4 bases, 4 bases remained unmatched. The V gene's germline CDR1 is MNHEY and CDR2 SVGAGI. The CDR3 contains 14 residues. CDR3 sequence reads: CASRPGGGTGELFF. In DNA form, the CDR3 reads TGTGCCAGCAGACCAGGGGGCGGCACCGGGGAGCTGTTTTTT.

The rearrangement links TRBV6-6 to TRBJ2-7; a weak D match, TRBD1 (6 bases). This CDR3 spans 11 amino acids. Germline-derived CDR1 and CDR2 are MNHNY and SVGAGI (reference sequence). V was cut by 8 bases and J by 6 bases, with 11 bases left in between. The chain's CDR3 is CASSQGSEQYF. CDR3 DNA: TGTGCCAGCTCCCAGGGGTCCGAGCAGTACTTC.

The V call is TRBV7-2, the J call TRBJ2-3, with 9 bases that match TRBD2. CDR3 length equals 15 residues. Germline V gives CDR1 SGHTA, CDR2 FQGNSA. With V trimmed by 6 bases and J by 4 bases, 8 bases remained unmatched. The CDR3 here is CASSGGGRVSDTQYF. In DNA form, the CDR3 reads TGTGCCAGCAGTGGCGGCGGGAGGGTATCAGATACGCAGTATTTT.

V gene TRBV5-6 combines with J gene TRBJ1-1; D might be TRBD1 (5 bases). This CDR3 has 13 residues. V shed 2 bases and J shed 4 bases, with 9 bases lying between them. Germline V CDR1 and CDR2: SGHDT, YYEEEE. The chain's CDR3 is CASSFRDATEAFF. DNA of the CDR3: TGTGCCAGCAGCTTCCGGGACGCCACTGAAGCTTTCTTT.

The rearrangement uses TRBV6-6 and TRBJ2-1; 12 bases fit TRBD2. CDR1 is MNHNY and CDR2 is SVGAGI in the germline V gene (reference sequence). Trimming at V came to 4 bases and at J to 8 bases, leaving 6 bases not matched to a gene. The CDR3 contains 15 residues. Here the CDR3 DNA reads TGTGCCAGCAGTTCCCTAGCGGGAGGGTTCCATGAGCAGTTCTTC. Protein: CASSSLAGGFHEQFF.

V is TRBV4-3 and J is TRBJ1-1; D possibly corresponds to TRBD1 (6 bases). With 2 bases removed from V and 8 bases from J, the gap between germline ends came to 24 bases. Germline CDR1 and CDR2: LGHNA and YSLEER. The CDR3 length is 17 residues. CDR3 nucleotide sequence: TGCGCCAGCAGCCAACGGGACATTAGCAAGGTAGCAGAAGAAGCTTTCTTT. Protein product: CASSQRDISKVAEEAFF.

The chain joins TRBV4-2 to TRBJ2-7, with 14 nucleotides matching TRBD2. The CDR3 loop spans 18 amino acids. V trimming: 3 bases; J trimming: 2 bases; junction bases outside the gene matches: 9. Germline V gives CDR1 LGHNA, CDR2 YNFKEQ. CDR3 bases: TGTGCCAGCAGCCATAGGGGGGGACTAGCGGGAGATGCCTACGAGCAGTACTTC. As protein: CASSHRGGLAGDAYEQYF.

V and J are TRBV5-1 and TRBJ1-4; D ambiguous. CDR1 and CDR2 from the germline V gene are SGHRS and YFSETQ. CDR3 length: 14 residues. V was trimmed by 0 bases and J by 8 bases, leaving 11 bases between them. CDR3 residues: CASSLAENREKLFF. CDR3 nucleotides: TGCGCCAGCAGCTTGGCTGAAAACCGCGAAAAACTGTTTTTT.

The chain joins TRBV5-6 to TRBJ1-5; D unclear. Germline lookup yields CDR1 SGHDT and CDR2 YYEEEE. This CDR3 region has 15 residues. V was clipped by 2 bases and J by 5 bases, with 14 bases between them. The CDR3 nucleotides are TGTGCCAGCAGCTTCTCTCGGTTGGAATATCAGCCCCAGCATTTT. This encodes CASSFSRLEYQPQHF. The whole variable domain, filled in from reference TRBV5-6 and TRBJ1-5, reads DAGVTQSPTHLIKTRGQQVTLRCSPKSGHDTVSWYQQALGQGPQFIFQYYEEEERQRGNFPDRFSGHQFPNYSSELNVNALLLGDSALYLCASSFSRLEYQPQHFGDGTRLSIL.

The V call is TRBV7-9, the J call TRBJ2-2; tentative D call: TRBD1 (6 bases). CDR3 length: 17 amino acids. The germline V and J ends were trimmed by 6 bases and 3 bases, with 20 bases remaining between them. Looked up from germline, CDR1 is SEHNR and CDR2 is FQNEAQ (reference sequence). CDR3 region: CASSHHPGTQHTGELFF. CDR3 nucleotides: TGTGCCAGCAGTCATCATCCCGGGACACAACACACCGGGGAGCTGTTTTTT.

The chain joins TRBV6-5 to TRBJ1-2, with D perhaps matching TRBD1 (5 bases). The germline CDR1 and CDR2 sequences are MNHEY and SVGAGI. The CDR3 is made up of 13 amino acids. The V gene lost 7 bases and the J gene lost 2 bases, with 11 bases spanning the gap. Here the CDR3 reads CASKQTENYGYTF. CDR3 nucleotides: TGTGCCAGCAAACAGACAGAGAACTATGGCTACACCTTC.

The rearrangement links TRBV27 to TRBJ2-2; D gene unclear. With 5 bases removed from V and 6 bases from J, the gap between germline ends came to 10 bases. Germline CDR1 reads MNHEY; CDR2 reads SMNVEV (reference sequence). This CDR3 is 13 amino acids long. In nucleotides, the CDR3 is TGTGCCAGCAGTATCCTTCCCGCCGGGGAGCTGTTTTTT. Residues: CASSILPAGELFF.

V usage is TRBV6-1 and J usage is TRBJ2-7; 7 bases map to TRBD1. Germline loops: CDR1 MNHNS, CDR2 SASEGT. This CDR3 spans 12 amino acids. V shed 6 bases, J shed 5 bases, and the junction held 4 bases outside the gene matches. The CDR3 is CASSPGTDEQYF. Here the CDR3 DNA reads TGTGCCAGCAGCCCCGGGACAGACGAGCAGTACTTC.

The chain uses TRBV5-6 and TRBJ1-2, with D uncertain. In germline, CDR1 is SGHDT, CDR2 YYEEEE. The V end was cut by 4 bases, the J end by 0 bases, with 13 bases between. The CDR3 consists of 15 residues. The CDR3 loop is CASSQLARPNYGYTF. CDR3 nucleotides: TGTGCCAGCAGCCAGCTGGCACGACCTAACTATGGCTACACCTTC.

The V call is TRBV27, the J call TRBJ2-7, with D unresolved. V lost 6 bases, J lost 3 bases, and 18 bases lay in between. The germline CDR1 and CDR2 sequences are MNHEY and SMNVEV (reference sequence). The CDR3 consists of 15 residues. In nucleotides, the CDR3 is TGTGCCAGCAGATCCGGACCTATGGGCCTCTACGAGCAGTACTTC. As protein: CASRSGPMGLYEQYF.

The chain uses TRBV30 and TRBJ2-2; 11 nucleotides align to TRBD2. With 1 base clipped from V and 5 bases from J, the junction kept 6 bases outside the gene matches. CDR1 GTSNPN and CDR2 SVGIG come from the germline V gene (reference sequence). The CDR3 spans 16 residues. This CDR3 reads CAWSDGTSGRTGELFF. CDR3 nucleotides: TGTGCCTGGAGTGACGGGACTAGCGGAAGAACCGGGGAGCTGTTTTTT.